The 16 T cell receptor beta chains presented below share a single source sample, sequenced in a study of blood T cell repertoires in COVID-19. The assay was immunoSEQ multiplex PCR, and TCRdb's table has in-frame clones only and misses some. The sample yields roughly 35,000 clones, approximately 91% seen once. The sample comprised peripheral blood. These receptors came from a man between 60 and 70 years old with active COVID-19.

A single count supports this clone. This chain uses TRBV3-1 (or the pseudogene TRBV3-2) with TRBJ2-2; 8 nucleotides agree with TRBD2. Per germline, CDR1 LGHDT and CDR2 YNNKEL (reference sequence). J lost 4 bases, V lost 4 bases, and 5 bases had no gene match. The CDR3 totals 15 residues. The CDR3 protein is CASSPGSGTTGELFF. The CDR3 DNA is TGTGCCAGCAGCCCCGGTAGCGGGACCACCGGGGAGCTGTTTTTT.

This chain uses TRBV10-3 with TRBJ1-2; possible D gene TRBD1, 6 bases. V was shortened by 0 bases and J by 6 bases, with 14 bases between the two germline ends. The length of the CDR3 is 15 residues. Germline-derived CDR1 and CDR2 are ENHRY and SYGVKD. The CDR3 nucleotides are TGTGCCATCAGTGAGTCGAAATCAGGGGTAGATGGCTACACCTTC. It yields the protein CAISESKSGVDGYTF.

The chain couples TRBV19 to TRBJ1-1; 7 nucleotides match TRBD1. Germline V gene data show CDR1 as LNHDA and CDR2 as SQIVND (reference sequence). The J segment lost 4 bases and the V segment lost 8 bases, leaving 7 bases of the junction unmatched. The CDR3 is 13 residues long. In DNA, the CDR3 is TGTGCCAGTGGGGGACAGATCCGCACTGAAGCTTTCTTT. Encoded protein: CASGGQIRTEAFF.

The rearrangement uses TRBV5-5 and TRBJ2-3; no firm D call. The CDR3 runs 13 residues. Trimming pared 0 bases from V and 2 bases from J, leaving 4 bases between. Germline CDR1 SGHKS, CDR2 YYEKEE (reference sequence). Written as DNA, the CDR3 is TGTGCCAGCAGCTTGGGTATCACAGATACGCAGTATTTT. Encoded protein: CASSLGITDTQYF.

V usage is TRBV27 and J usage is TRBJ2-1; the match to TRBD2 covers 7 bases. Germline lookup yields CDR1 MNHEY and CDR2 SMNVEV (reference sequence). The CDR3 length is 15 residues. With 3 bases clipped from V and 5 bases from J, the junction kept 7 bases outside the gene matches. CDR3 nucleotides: TGTGCCAGCAGTTTCGGGCTAGCGGTGAACAATGAGCAGTTCTTC. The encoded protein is CASSFGLAVNNEQFF.

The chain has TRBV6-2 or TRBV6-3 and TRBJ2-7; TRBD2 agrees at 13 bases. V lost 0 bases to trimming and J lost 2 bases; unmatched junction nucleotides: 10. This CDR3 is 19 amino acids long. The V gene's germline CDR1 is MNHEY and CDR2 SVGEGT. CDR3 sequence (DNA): TGTGCCAGCAGTTACTCGAAAGGGGGGACTAGCGGGGTCCCCTACGAGCAGTACTTC. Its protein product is CASSYSKGGTSGVPYEQYF.

CDR3 DNA sequence: TGTGCCAGTAAAGGCAGGGGTGGCTACGAGCAGTACTTC. Protein product: CASKGRGGYEQYF. The rearrangement uses TRBV19 and TRBJ2-7, with D perhaps TRBD1 (6 bases). CDR3 length equals 13 residues. Trimming shortened V by 7 bases and J by 3 bases, and 13 bases separated the two germline ends. Germline V CDR1 and CDR2: LNHDA, SQIVND (reference sequence).

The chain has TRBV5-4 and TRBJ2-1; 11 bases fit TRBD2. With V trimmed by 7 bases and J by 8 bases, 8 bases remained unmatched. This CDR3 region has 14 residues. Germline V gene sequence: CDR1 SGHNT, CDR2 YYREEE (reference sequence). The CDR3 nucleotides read TGTGCCAGCGTCAATAGCGGGAGGGCCGATGAGCAGTTCTTC. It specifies CASVNSGRADEQFF.

CDR3 residues: CASSALVGSGANVLTF. DNA of the CDR3: TGTGCCAGCAGCGCCCTAGTTGGTTCGGGGGCCAACGTCCTGACTTTC. The genes are TRBV7-2 and TRBJ2-6; no reliable D call. Germline V lookup: CDR1 SGHTA, CDR2 FQGNSA. Trimming shortened V by 5 bases and J by 4 bases, and 15 bases separated the two germline ends. This CDR3 contains 16 residues. Full variable domain (missing parts from reference TRBV7-2 and TRBJ2-6): GAGVSQSPSNKVTEKGKDVELRCDPISGHTALYWYRQSLGQGLEFLIYFQGNSAPDKSGLPSDRFSAERTGGSVSTLTIQRTQQEDSAVYLCASSALVGSGANVLTFGAGSRLTVL.

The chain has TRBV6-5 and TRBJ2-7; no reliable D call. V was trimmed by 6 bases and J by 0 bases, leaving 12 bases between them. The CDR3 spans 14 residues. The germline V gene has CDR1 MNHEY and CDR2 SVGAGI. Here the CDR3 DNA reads TGTGCCAGCAGCCAGGCTGGAAACTCCTACGAGCAGTACTTC. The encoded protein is CASSQAGNSYEQYF.

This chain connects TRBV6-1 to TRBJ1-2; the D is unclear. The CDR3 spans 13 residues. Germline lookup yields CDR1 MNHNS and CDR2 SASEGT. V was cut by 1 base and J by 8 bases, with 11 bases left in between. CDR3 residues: CASSEVSVGGYTF. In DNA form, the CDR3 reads TGTGCCAGCAGTGAAGTTTCCGTGGGCGGCTACACCTTC.

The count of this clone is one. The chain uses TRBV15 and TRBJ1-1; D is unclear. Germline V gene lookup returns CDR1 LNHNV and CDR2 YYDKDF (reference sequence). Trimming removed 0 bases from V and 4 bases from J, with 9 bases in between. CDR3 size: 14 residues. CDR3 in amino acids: CATSRDRFGTEAFF. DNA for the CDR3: TGTGCCACCAGCAGAGATCGGTTTGGCACTGAAGCTTTCTTT. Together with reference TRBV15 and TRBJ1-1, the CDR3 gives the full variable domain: DAMVIQNPRYQVTQFGKPVTLSCSQTLNHNVMYWYQQKSSQAPKLLFHYYDKDFNNEADTPDNFQSRRPNTSFCFLDIRSPGLGDTAMYLCATSRDRFGTEAFFGQGTRLTVV.

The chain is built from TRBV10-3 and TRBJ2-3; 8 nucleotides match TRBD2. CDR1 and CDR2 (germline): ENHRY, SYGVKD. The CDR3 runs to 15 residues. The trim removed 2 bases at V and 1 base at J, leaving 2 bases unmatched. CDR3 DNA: TGTGCCATCAGTGAGATGCGGGGGGGCACAGATACGCAGTATTTT. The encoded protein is CAISEMRGGTDTQYF.

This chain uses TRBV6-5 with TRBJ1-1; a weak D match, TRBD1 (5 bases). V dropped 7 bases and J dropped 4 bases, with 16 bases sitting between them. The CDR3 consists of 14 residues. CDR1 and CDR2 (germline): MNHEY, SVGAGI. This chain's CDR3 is CASTPGERSTEAFF. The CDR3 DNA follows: TGTGCCAGCACCCCGGGGGAGCGGAGCACTGAAGCTTTCTTT.

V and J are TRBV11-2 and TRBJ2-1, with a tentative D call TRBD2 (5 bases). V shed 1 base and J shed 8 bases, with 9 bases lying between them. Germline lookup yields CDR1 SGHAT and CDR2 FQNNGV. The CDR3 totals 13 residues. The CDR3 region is CASSLVVEDEQFF. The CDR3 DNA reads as TGTGCCAGCAGCTTAGTGGTGGAGGATGAGCAGTTCTTC.

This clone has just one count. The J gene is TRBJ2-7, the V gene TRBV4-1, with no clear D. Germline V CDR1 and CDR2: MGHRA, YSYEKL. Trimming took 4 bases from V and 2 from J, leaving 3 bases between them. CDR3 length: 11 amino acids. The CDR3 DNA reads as TGCGCCAGCAGCCCCGCCTACGAGCAGTACTTC. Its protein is CASSPAYEQYF.